Below are 20 T cell receptor beta chains sequenced from a single sample in a study of response to subunit inactivated influenza vaccine. TCRdb used MiXCR to reprocess the RT-PCR reads, holding one entry per CDR3 protein. Of approximately 500,000 distinct CDR3 sequences listed, roughly 13% are singletons. The specimen comprised PBMCs from blood, sampled more than 35 days after vaccination. These receptors were taken from a man aged 45-65 years who received an inactivated influenza vaccine.

This clonotype was detected only a few times. This sequence joins TRBV7-9 and TRBJ1-2; TRBD1 agrees at 7 bases. Trimming cost V 5 bases and J 8 bases; bases outside gene matches: 5. The V gene's germline CDR1 is SEHNR and CDR2 FQNEAQ (reference sequence). CDR3 length: 12 amino acids. The CDR3 region is CASSTDRDGYTF. For the CDR3, the DNA is TGTGCCAGCAGCACAGACAGGGACGGCTACACCTTC. Looking up the rest from reference TRBV7-9 and TRBJ1-2 gives the full variable domain: DTGVSQNPRHKITKRGQNVTFRCDPISEHNRLYWYRQTLGQGPEFLTYFQNEAQLEKSRLLSDRFSAERPKGSFSTLEIQRTEQGDSAMYLCASSTDRDGYTFGSGTRLTVV.

The chain combines TRBV20-1 with TRBJ2-6; TRBD2 aligns across 12 bases. V lost 5 bases, J lost 0 bases, and 11 bases stayed unmatched. Germline V gene lookup returns CDR1 DFQATT and CDR2 SNEGSKA (reference sequence). The CDR3 contains 19 residues. CDR3: CSALGLAGQNPSGANVLTF. CDR3 in DNA: TGCAGTGCTCTCGGACTAGCGGGGCAAAACCCCTCTGGGGCCAACGTCCTGACTTTC.

This clonotype was found a few times. The chain has TRBV5-1 and TRBJ2-5; TRBD2 matches 7 bases. V trimming: 4 bases; J trimming: 5 bases; junction bases outside the gene matches: 8. The V gene's germline CDR1 is SGHRS and CDR2 YFSETQ. The CDR3 contains 14 residues. This CDR3 is CASSRDGRKETQYF. The DNA of the CDR3 is TGCGCCAGCAGCCGGGACGGGAGGAAGGAGACCCAGTACTTC.

This clonotype was seen a few times. The V and J genes are TRBV7-2 and TRBJ1-2; the match to TRBD1 covers 9 bases. Looked up from germline, CDR1 is SGHTA and CDR2 is FQGNSA. The CDR3 contains 16 residues. The J segment lost 7 bases and the V segment lost 5 bases, leaving 14 bases of the junction unmatched. This chain's CDR3 is CASSPRFGQGISGYTF. The CDR3 coding sequence is TGTGCCAGCAGCCCCCGTTTCGGACAGGGGATAAGTGGCTACACCTTC.

This clonotype occurred a few times. The chain carries TRBV5-1 and TRBJ1-4, with D possibly TRBD1 on 6 matching bases. V shed 4 bases and J shed 5 bases, with 12 bases lying between them. The CDR3 totals 14 residues. The germline gives CDR1 SGHRS, CDR2 YFSETQ. The CDR3 spells CASSLGAVNEKLFF. DNA for the CDR3: TGCGCCAGCAGCCTGGGGGCGGTCAATGAAAAACTGTTTTTT.

The chain carries TRBV7-6 and TRBJ2-5; D might be TRBD1 (5 bases). V shed 5 bases and J shed 1 base, with 14 bases lying between them. This CDR3 comprises 15 residues. The germline V gene encodes CDR1 SGHVS and CDR2 FNYEAQ. In DNA form, the CDR3 reads TGTGCCAGCAGCCCATATAGGGGCATCCAAGAGACCCAGTACTTC. Amino acid sequence: CASSPYRGIQETQYF.

This clonotype was observed at least ten times. J is TRBJ2-3 and V is TRBV12-3 or TRBV12-4; 7 nucleotides agree with TRBD2. The CDR3 length is 13 residues. V shed 3 bases and J 5 bases; nucleotides not matched to a gene: 2. The DNA for the CDR3 is TGTGCCAGCAGTTTGAGGACTAGAGATACGCAGTATTTT. The encoded protein is CASSLRTRDTQYF.

This clonotype was detected only a few times. The CDR3 protein is CASSPGGGPTQYF. The DNA of the CDR3 is TGTGCCAGCAGCCCTGGAGGAGGTCCCACGCAGTATTTT. The rearrangement uses TRBV7-6 and TRBJ2-3; D perhaps matches TRBD2 (5 bases). This CDR3 is built from 13 residues. Germline CDR1 SGHVS, CDR2 FNYEAQ. V shed 5 bases and J shed 9 bases, with 15 bases lying between them. Full variable domain (remainder filled in from reference TRBV7-6 and TRBJ2-3): GAGVSQSPRYKVTKRGQDVALRCDPISGHVSLYWYRQALGQGPEFLTYFNYEAQQDKSGLPNDRFSAERPEGSISTLTIQRTEQRDSAMYRCASSPGGGPTQYFGPGTRLTVL.

This rearrangement joins TRBV11-2 to TRBJ1-2, with no clear D. The length of the CDR3 is 18 residues. Trimming pared 2 bases from V and 5 bases from J, leaving 24 bases between. Germline CDR1 and CDR2: SGHAT and FQNNGV. This CDR3 is CASSLRTSSRPAEYGYTF. The CDR3 nucleotides are TGTGCCAGCAGCTTAAGGACCTCCTCGAGGCCGGCGGAGTATGGCTACACCTTC.

CDR3 loop: CASSYRGLYEAFF. CDR3 sequence (DNA): TGTGCCAGCAGTTACAGGGGGCTTTATGAAGCTTTCTTT. V usage is TRBV6-5 and J usage is TRBJ1-1; 7 nucleotides match TRBD1. The trim removed 2 bases at V and 7 bases at J, leaving 4 bases unmatched. The CDR3 sequence is 13 residues long. The germline gives CDR1 MNHEY, CDR2 SVGAGI.

The rearrangement joins TRBV27 to TRBJ1-5, with D perhaps matching TRBD1 (6 bases). This CDR3 region has 14 residues. V shed 3 bases and J shed 6 bases, with 12 bases lying between them. The germline CDR1 and CDR2 sequences are MNHEY and SMNVEV (reference sequence). This chain's CDR3 is CASSFRGWGQPQHF. CDR3 nucleotides: TGTGCCAGCAGTTTCAGGGGATGGGGTCAGCCCCAGCATTTT.

In its sample, this clonotype was seen a few times. The gene calls are TRBV10-3 and TRBJ1-1; the D is unclear. CDR1 and CDR2 (germline): ENHRY, SYGVKD. Trimming removed 9 bases at V and 1 base at J, with 12 bases between. The CDR3 length is 13 residues. The DNA for the CDR3 is TGTGCCATGGCGAGGACTGGGAACACTGAAGCTTTCTTT. As protein: CAMARTGNTEAFF.

This clonotype has at least ten counts. CDR3 protein: CASSYWDRGQDEQFF. For the CDR3, the DNA is TGTGCCAGCAGTTACTGGGACAGGGGGCAGGATGAGCAGTTCTTC. The chain has TRBV6-5 and TRBJ2-1; 12 nucleotides align to TRBD1. The CDR3 runs to 15 residues. V lost 1 base, J lost 8 bases, and 3 bases stayed unmatched. Germline lookup yields CDR1 MNHEY and CDR2 SVGAGI.

This clonotype was seen more than once but under ten times. The chain uses TRBV20-1 and TRBJ1-1, with a weak D call TRBD1 (6 bases). Trimming removed 3 bases from V and 2 bases from J, with 10 bases in between. The CDR3 has 13 amino acids. Germline V CDR1 and CDR2: DFQATT, SNEGSKA (reference sequence). CDR3 nucleotides: TGCAGTGCTAGCCGGGACACAAACACTGAAGCTTTCTTT. This sequence encodes CSASRDTNTEAFF.

This sequence joins TRBV20-1 and TRBJ2-6, with 7 bases lining up with TRBD1. CDR1 and CDR2 (germline): DFQATT, SNEGSKA (reference sequence). This CDR3 comprises 15 residues. Germline trimming cut 3 bases from V and 2 bases from J; bases unmatched to any gene: 4. CDR3 protein: CSASIQGTGANVLTF. CDR3 in DNA: TGCAGTGCTAGTATACAGGGGACTGGGGCCAACGTCCTGACTTTC.

This clonotype has more than one count but fewer than ten. The chain couples TRBV20-1 to TRBJ2-2; TRBD2 is a possible D gene (5 bases). The germline V gene encodes CDR1 DFQATT and CDR2 SNEGSKA (reference sequence). CDR3 length: 14 amino acids. V was shortened by 6 bases and J by 5 bases, with 16 bases between the two germline ends. The CDR3 DNA reads as TGCAGTGCCCCGGCCGAAACGGGAACCGGGGAGCTGTTTTTT. Translation gives CSAPAETGTGELFF.

This clonotype was seen only a few times. The chain uses TRBV5-1 and TRBJ2-7; 12 positions match TRBD2. V trimming: 8 bases; J trimming: 0 bases; junction bases outside the gene matches: 3. This CDR3 contains 14 residues. CDR1 SGHRS and CDR2 YFSETQ come from the germline V gene. For the CDR3, the DNA is TGCGCCAGTCAACTAGCGGGAGGCTCCTACGAGCAGTACTTC. Translated, it gives CASQLAGGSYEQYF.

A few counts support this clonotype. The V gene is TRBV7-8, the J gene TRBJ2-5; 15 bases align to TRBD2. Looked up from germline, CDR1 is SGHVS and CDR2 is FQNEAQ. The trim removed 1 base at V and 5 bases at J, leaving 5 bases unmatched. The CDR3 totals 17 residues. CDR3 DNA sequence: TGTGCCAGCAGCTTAGTGAGGGGGACTAGCGGGAGGGAGACCCAGTACTTC. It specifies CASSLVRGTSGRETQYF.

This clonotype was counted only a few times. The CDR3 DNA follows: TGCGCCAGCAGCCATGTAGAGGGACAGGGACTCTCTGGCTACACCTTC. Amino acids: CASSHVEGQGLSGYTF. This chain uses TRBV4-3 with TRBJ1-2, with 9 bases aligning to TRBD1. V gave up 3 bases and J gave up 7 bases; unmatched junction bases: 12. Germline CDR1 reads LGHNA; CDR2 reads YSLEER. This CDR3 contains 16 residues.

At least ten counts were recorded for this clonotype. This chain links TRBV29-1 with TRBJ2-7, with 10 bases aligning to TRBD2. This CDR3 contains 13 residues. Germline-derived CDR1 and CDR2 are SQVTM and ANQGSEA. J lost 5 bases, V lost 6 bases, and 7 bases had no gene match. The CDR3, as DNA: TGCAGCGTAAAGTGGCTAGCGGGAGACGAGCAGTACTTC. Its translation is CSVKWLAGDEQYF.